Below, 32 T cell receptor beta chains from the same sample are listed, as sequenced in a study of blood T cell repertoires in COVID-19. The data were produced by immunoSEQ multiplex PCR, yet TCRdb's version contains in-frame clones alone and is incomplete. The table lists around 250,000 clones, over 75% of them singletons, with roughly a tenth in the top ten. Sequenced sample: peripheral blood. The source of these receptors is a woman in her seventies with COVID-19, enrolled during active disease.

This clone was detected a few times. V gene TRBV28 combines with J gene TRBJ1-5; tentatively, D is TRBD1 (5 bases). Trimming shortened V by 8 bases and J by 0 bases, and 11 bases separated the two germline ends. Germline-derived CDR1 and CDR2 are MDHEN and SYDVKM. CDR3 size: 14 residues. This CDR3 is CASSRQGSNQPQHF. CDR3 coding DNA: TGTGCCAGCTCGCGCCAGGGTAGCAATCAGCCCCAGCATTTT.

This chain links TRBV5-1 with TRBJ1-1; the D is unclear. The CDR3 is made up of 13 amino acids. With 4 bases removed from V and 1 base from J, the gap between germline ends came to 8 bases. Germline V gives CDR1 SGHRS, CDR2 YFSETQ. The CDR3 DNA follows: TGCGCCAGCAGCGTTACAGAGAACACTGAAGCTTTCTTT. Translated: CASSVTENTEAFF. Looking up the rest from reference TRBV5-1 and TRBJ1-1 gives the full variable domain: KAGVTQTPRYLIKTRGQQVTLSCSPISGHRSVSWYQQTPGQGLQFLFEYFSETQRNKGNFPGRFSGRQFSNSRSEMNVSTLELGDSALYLCASSVTENTEAFFGQGTRLTVV.

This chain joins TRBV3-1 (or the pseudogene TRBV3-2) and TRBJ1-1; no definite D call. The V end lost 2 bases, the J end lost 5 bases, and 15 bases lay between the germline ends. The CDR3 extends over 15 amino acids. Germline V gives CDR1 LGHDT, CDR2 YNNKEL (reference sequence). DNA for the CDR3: TGTGCCAGCAGCCAAAGCACAGTTATTTTGACTGAAGCTTTCTTT. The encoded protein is CASSQSTVILTEAFF.

CDR3 nucleotides: TGTGCCAGCAGCTTAAGTCTTTTATCCGCCCCGAGCGAGCAGTACTTC. It codes for CASSLSLLSAPSEQYF. The V call is TRBV7-6, the J call TRBJ2-7; D is unclear. V was cut by 2 bases and J by 6 bases, with 20 bases left in between. Germline CDR1 SGHVS, CDR2 FNYEAQ. This CDR3 is built from 16 residues.

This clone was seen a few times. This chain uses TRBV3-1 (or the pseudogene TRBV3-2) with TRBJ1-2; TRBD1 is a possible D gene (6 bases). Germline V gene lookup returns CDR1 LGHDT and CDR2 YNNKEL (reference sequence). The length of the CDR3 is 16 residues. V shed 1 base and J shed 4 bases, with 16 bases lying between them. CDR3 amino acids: CASSQGVGAVGYGYTF. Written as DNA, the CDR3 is TGTGCCAGCAGCCAAGGAGTGGGGGCGGTCGGCTATGGCTACACCTTC.

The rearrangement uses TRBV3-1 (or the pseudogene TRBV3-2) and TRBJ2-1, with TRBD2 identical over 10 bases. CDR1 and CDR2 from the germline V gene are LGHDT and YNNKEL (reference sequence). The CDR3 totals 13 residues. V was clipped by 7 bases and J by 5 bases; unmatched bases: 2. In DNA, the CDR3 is TGTGCCAGCAACGGACTAGCGGACAATGAGCAGTTCTTC. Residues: CASNGLADNEQFF.

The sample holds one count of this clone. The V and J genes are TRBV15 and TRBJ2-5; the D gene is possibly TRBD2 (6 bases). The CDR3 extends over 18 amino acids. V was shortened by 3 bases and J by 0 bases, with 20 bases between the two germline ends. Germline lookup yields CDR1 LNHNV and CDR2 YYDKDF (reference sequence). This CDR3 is CATSRTKKGASDQETQYF. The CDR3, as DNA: TGTGCCACCAGCAGGACCAAAAAAGGGGCTAGCGACCAAGAGACCCAGTACTTC.

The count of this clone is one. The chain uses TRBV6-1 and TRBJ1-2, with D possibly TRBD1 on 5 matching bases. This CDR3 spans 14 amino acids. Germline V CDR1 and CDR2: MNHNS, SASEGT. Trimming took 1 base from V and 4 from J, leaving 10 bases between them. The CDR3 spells CASSEEAGIYGYTF. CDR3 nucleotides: TGTGCCAGCAGTGAAGAGGCAGGGATCTATGGCTACACCTTC.

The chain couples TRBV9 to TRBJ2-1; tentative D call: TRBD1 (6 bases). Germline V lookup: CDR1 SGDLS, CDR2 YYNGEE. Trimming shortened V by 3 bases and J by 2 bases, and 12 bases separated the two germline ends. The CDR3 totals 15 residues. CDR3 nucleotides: TGTGCCAGCAGCGAGCAGGGGTCGACCTACAATGAGCAGTTCTTC. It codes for CASSEQGSTYNEQFF.

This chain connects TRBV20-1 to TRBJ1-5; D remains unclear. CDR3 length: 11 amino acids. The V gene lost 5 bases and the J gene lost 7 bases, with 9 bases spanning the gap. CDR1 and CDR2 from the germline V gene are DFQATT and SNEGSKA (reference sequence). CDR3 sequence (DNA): TGCAGTGCTCGGGAATCCCAGCCCCAGCATTTT. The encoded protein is CSARESQPQHF.

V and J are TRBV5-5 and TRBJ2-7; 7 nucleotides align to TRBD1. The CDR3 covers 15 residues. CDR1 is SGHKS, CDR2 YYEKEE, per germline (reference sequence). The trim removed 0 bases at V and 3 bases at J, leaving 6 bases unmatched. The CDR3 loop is CASSLGGTVNYEQYF. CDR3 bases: TGTGCCAGCAGCTTGGGGGGGACAGTAAACTACGAGCAGTACTTC.

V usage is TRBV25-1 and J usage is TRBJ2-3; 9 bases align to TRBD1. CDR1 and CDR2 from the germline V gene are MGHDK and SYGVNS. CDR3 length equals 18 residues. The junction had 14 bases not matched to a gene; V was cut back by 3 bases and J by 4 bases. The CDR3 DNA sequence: TGTGCCAGCAGTGACATTTTGGGACAGGGTTATATGGCAGATACGCAGTATTTT. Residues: CASSDILGQGYMADTQYF.

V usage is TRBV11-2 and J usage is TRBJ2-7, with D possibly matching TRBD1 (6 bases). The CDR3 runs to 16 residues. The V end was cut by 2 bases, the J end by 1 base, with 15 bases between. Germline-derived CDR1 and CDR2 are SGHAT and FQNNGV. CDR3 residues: CASSLQSGHGSYEQYF. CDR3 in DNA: TGTGCCAGCAGCTTACAATCGGGACACGGTTCCTACGAGCAGTACTTC. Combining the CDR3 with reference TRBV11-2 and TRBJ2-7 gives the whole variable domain EAGVAQSPRYKIIEKRQSVAFWCNPISGHATLYWYQQILGQGPKLLIQFQNNGVVDDSQLPKDRFSAERLKGVDSTLKIQPAKLEDSAVYLCASSLQSGHGSYEQYFGPGTRLTVT.

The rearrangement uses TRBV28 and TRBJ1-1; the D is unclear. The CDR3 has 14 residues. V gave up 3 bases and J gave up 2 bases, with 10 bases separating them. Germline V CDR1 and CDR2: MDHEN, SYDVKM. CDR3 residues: CASSFTRSNTEAFF. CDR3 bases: TGTGCCAGCAGTTTTACCAGGTCCAACACTGAAGCTTTCTTT.

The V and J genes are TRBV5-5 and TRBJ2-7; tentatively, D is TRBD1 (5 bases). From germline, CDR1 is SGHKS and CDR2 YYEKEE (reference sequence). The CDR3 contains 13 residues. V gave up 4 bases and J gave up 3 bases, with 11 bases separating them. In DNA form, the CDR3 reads TGTGCCAGCAGCCCTGGACAACACTACGAGCAGTACTTC. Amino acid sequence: CASSPGQHYEQYF.

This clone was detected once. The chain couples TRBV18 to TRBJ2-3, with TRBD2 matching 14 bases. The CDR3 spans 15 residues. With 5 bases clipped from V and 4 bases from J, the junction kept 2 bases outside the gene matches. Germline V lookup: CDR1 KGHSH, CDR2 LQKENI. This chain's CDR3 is CASSSTSGRADTQYF. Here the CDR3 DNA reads TGTGCCAGCTCATCGACTAGCGGGAGGGCAGATACGCAGTATTTT.

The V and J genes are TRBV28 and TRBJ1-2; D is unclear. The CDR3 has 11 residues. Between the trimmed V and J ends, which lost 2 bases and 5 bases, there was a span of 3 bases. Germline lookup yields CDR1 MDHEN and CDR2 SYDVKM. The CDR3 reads CASSLRYGYTF. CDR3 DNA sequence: TGTGCCAGCAGTTTACGTTATGGCTACACCTTC.

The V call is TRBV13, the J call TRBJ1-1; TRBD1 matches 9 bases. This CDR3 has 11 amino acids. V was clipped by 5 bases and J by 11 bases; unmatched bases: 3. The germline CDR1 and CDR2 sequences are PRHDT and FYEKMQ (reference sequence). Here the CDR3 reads CASSAGQGAFF. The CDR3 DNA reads TGTGCCAGCAGCGCCGGACAGGGGGCTTTCTTT. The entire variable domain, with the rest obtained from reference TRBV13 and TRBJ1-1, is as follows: AAGVIQSPRHLIKEKRETATLKCYPIPRHDTVYWYQQGPGQDPQFLISFYEKMQSDKGSIPDRFSAQQFSDYHSELNMSSLELGDSALYFCASSAGQGAFFGQGTRLTVV.

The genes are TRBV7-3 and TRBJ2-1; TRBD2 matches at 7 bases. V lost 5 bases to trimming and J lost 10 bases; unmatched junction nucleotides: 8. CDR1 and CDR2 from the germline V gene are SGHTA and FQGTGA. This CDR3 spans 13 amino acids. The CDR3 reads CASSPRLAREQFF. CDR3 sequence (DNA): TGTGCCAGCAGCCCCCGACTAGCACGGGAGCAGTTCTTC.

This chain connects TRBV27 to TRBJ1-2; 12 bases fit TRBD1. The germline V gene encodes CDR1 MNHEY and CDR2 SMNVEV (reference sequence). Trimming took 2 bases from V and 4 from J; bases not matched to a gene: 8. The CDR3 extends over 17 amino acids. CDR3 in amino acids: CASSLSPGTGGVYGYTF. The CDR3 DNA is TGTGCCAGCAGTTTAAGTCCCGGGACAGGGGGCGTCTATGGCTACACCTTC.

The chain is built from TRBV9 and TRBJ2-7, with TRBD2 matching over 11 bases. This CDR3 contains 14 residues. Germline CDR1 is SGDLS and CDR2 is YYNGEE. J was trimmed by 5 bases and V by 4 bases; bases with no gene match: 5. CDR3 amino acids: CASSPTSGSHEQYF. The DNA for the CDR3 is TGTGCCAGCAGCCCCACTAGCGGGAGTCACGAGCAGTACTTC.

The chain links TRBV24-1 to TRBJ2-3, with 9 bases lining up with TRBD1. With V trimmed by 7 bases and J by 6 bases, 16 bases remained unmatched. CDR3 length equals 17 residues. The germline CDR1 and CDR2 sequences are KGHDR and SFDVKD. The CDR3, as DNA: TGTGCCACCAGCGAAAGCCCAGGACAGGGGATTTGGGATACGCAGTATTTT. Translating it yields CATSESPGQGIWDTQYF.

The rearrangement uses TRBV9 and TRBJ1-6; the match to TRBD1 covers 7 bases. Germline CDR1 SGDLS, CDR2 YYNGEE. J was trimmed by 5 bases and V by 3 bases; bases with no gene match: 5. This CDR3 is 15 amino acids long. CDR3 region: CASSARGQHNSPLHF. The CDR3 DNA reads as TGTGCCAGCAGCGCCAGGGGACAGCATAATTCACCCCTCCACTTT. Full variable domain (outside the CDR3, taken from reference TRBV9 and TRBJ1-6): DSGVTQTPKHLITATGQRVTLRCSPRSGDLSVYWYQQSLDQGLQFLIQYYNGEERAKGNILERFSAQQFPDLHSELNLSSLELGDSALYFCASSARGQHNSPLHFGNGTRLTVT.

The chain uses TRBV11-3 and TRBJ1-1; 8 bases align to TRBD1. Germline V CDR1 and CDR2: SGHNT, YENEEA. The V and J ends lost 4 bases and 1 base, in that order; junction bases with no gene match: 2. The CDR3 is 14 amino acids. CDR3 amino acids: CASSSTGENTEAFF. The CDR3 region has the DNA TGTGCCAGCAGCTCGACAGGGGAGAACACTGAAGCTTTCTTT.

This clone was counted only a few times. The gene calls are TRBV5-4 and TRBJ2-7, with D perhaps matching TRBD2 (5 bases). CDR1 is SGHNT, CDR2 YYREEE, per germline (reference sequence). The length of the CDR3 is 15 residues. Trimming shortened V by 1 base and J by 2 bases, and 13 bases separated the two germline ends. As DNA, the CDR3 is TGTGCCAGCAGCTTGACAGAGTTGGGAGCCTACGAGCAGTACTTC. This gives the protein CASSLTELGAYEQYF.

In DNA form, the CDR3 reads TGTGCCAGCAGCCTCCAGGAGCGGGTATACAATGAGCAGTTCTTC. Residues: CASSLQERVYNEQFF. The chain joins TRBV9 to TRBJ2-1; D is perhaps TRBD2 (6 bases). Germline V gene lookup returns CDR1 SGDLS and CDR2 YYNGEE. This CDR3 is built from 15 residues. Trimming pared 4 bases from V and 4 bases from J, leaving 15 bases between.

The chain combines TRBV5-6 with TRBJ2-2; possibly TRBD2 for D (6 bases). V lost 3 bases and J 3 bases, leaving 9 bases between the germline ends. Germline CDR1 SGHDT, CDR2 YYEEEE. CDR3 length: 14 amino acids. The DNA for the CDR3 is TGTGCCAGCAGCTCAATAGCGGACACCGGGGAGCTGTTTTTT. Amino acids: CASSSIADTGELFF.

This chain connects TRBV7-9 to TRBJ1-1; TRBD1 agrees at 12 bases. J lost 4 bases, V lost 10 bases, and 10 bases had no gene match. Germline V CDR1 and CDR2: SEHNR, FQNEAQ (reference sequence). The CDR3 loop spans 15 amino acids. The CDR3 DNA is TGTGCCACCCCCTCGTCGGGACAGGGGGCCACTGAAGCTTTCTTT. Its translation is CATPSSGQGATEAFF.

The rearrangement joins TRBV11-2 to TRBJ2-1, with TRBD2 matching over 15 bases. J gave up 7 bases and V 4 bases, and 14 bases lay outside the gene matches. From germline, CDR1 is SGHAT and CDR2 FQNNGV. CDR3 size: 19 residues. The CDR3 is CASSSGLAGGRVTRNEQFF. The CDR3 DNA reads TGTGCCAGCAGCTCGGGACTAGCGGGAGGCCGAGTTACGCGTAATGAGCAGTTCTTC.

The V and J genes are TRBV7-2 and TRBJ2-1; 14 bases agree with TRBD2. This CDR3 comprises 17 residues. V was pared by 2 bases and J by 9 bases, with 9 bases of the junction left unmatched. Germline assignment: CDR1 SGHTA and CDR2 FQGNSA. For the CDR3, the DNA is TGTGCCAGCAGCTTATCCGGGACTAGCGGGAGATCAAGTGAGCAGTTCTTC. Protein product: CASSLSGTSGRSSEQFF.

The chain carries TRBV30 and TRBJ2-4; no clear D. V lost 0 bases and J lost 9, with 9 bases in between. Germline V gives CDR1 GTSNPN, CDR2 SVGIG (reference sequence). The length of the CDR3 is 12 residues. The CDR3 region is CAWSVRQAIQYF. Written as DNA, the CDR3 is TGTGCCTGGAGTGTACGTCAGGCCATTCAGTACTTC.

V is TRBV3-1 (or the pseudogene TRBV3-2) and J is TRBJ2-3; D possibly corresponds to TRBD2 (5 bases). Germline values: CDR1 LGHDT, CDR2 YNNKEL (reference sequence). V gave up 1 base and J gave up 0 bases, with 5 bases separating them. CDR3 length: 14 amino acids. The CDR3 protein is CASSQGTSTDTQYF. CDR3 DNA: TGTGCCAGCAGCCAAGGGACTAGCACAGATACGCAGTATTTT.